The text below deals with one T cell receptor beta chain. Its antigen is unknown. At one end the junction does not follow the germline gene, possibly because of a read error. Treatment indicated: 19 received Ad26.COV2.S at low or high dose, single or two shots; 5 received placebo; per-sample allocation not given. On day 63 after the first injection, vaccine and placebo recipients gave samples. The donor was a Boston adult aged 18-55 years. The CDR3 sequence is 13 residues long. CDR1 and CDR2 (germline): SSHAT, FNYEAQ (reference sequence). The source of the sample is a study of Ad26.COV2.S vaccination and SARS-CoV-2 variants. As for the study in general: The Ad26.COV2.S arm of the COV1001 trial was where the donor was placed. Recipients of Ad26.COV2.S got it intramuscularly, once or twice 56 days apart.

Sequencing was performed with immunoSEQ multiplex PCR; in TCRdb, only in-frame clones are kept and a portion is missing. Here the sample spans some 500,000 clones, 89% being singletons. Study-wide results and limits: Estimates derived from TCR breadth and depth analyses may have underestimated total T cell responses.

The V gene is TRBV7-7, the J gene TRBJ2-1, with D unclear. The specimen comprised peripheral blood, sampled in a trial of Ad26.COV2.S vaccine versus placebo. The receptor's source is a person between 18 and 65 years old who received the Ad26.COV2.S COVID-19 vaccine or a placebo. The CDR3 nucleotides read TGTGCTAGCAGCTTATCCCAGTACAATGAGCAGTTCTTC. Encoded protein: CASSLSQYNEQFF.